Detailed here is one TCR beta chain. Antigen specificity is unknown. Time point specified: week 5, during vaccination. Vaccination comprised doses that each held 300 ug of mutant IDH1 20-mer peptide, plus topical imiquimod. Clones were read by immunoSEQ multiplex PCR, and TCRdb kept only the in-frame ones, dropping some. This table holds 35,000 to 45,000 clones, just over 90% found once. Germline CDR1 ENHRY, CDR2 SYGVKD. The CDR3 has 13 amino acids. The V and J ends lost 4 bases and 4 bases, in that order; junction bases with no gene match: 1. These data come from a study of a mutant IDH1 vaccine in newly diagnosed glioma.

Specimen: PBMCs, collected from a glioma patient whose treatment included an IDH1 peptide vaccine. The chain links TRBV10-3 to TRBJ1-3; 7 bases agree with TRBD1. The receptor was derived from a man aged 50 to 60 with glioma. CDR3 region: CAISGQGGNTIYF. Here the CDR3 DNA reads TGTGCCATCAGTGGACAGGGAGGAAACACCATATATTTT.